A single sample is the source of the 3 T cell receptor beta chains below, sequenced in a study of blood T cells in healthy people across ages. A second PCR, run for about 7 to 12 cycles, used a sample-barcoded 5' primer plus a J-beta primer mix. TCRdb re-derived calls from the 5' RACE reads in MiXCR, one entry per CDR3 protein. The sample consists of about 580,000 distinct CDR3 sequences, about 45% of them appearing once. The sample comprised blood. Receptor source: an older man in good health.

The V gene is TRBV7-6, the J gene TRBJ1-1; 8 bases align to TRBD1. The germline V gene has CDR1 SGHVS and CDR2 FNYEAQ. The V segment lost 5 bases and the J segment 5 bases; nucleotides outside the gene matches: 13. This CDR3 is 16 amino acids long. In DNA form, the CDR3 reads TGTGCCAGCAGCCCGAACAACGGACAGGGAGGAACTGAAGCTTTCTTT. It encodes CASSPNNGQGGTEAFF.

CDR3 sequence: CASSLGTISEQYF. The CDR3 DNA reads TGTGCCAGCAGCTTAGGGACCATAAGCGAGCAGTACTTC. The rearrangement links TRBV7-2 to TRBJ2-7; D gene ambiguous. The CDR3 extends over 13 amino acids. V dropped 1 base and J dropped 6 bases, with 10 bases sitting between them. Per the germline V gene, CDR1 is SGHTA and CDR2 is FQGNSA.

This clonotype was picked up many times. CDR3 bases: TGTGCCAGCAGACTAGCGGAAGAGACCCAGTACTTC. Translating it yields CASRLAEETQYF. The chain couples TRBV6-6 to TRBJ2-5; 8 bases align to TRBD2. Losses at the gene ends were 6 bases for V and 3 bases for J; bases not matched to a gene: 0. Germline V gene data show CDR1 as MNHNY and CDR2 as SVGAGI (reference sequence). The CDR3 is 12 amino acids.